The next 10 T cell receptor beta chains were all read from a single sample in a study of T cell responses to AZD1222 COVID-19 vaccine (dated by TCRdb to about 2021). The label giving this sample's time point can be read as: about 28 days (+/-7) after the second vaccine dose. The library was produced with the immunoSEQ multiplex PCR assay. In its TCRdb copy, this immuneACCESS table keeps in-frame sequences only and misses some clones. Where compared with another copy, unresolved V genes explain less than half of these, and the others have no known cause. This sample is represented by roughly 170,000 clones; roughly 92% of them were singletons. Approximately 1.5% of the sample is in the top ten clones. Material: peripheral blood, obtained 28 days after the second AZD1222 dose. These receptor sequences come from an adult who received the AZD1222 COVID-19 vaccine.

J is TRBJ1-4 and V is TRBV6-5; D is unresolved. The germline V gene encodes CDR1 MNHEY and CDR2 SVGAGI. Trimming stripped 6 bases from V and 6 bases from J, with 17 bases between. The CDR3 sequence is 15 residues long. The CDR3 here is CASSRTKAGDEKLFF. The CDR3 DNA sequence: TGTGCCAGCAGCCGGACCAAGGCAGGAGATGAAAAACTGTTTTTT.

This chain uses TRBV27 with TRBJ1-5, with 7 bases aligning to TRBD1. V gave up 5 bases and J gave up 6 bases; unmatched junction bases: 7. CDR3 size: 14 residues. CDR1 and CDR2 from the germline V gene are MNHEY and SMNVEV (reference sequence). The CDR3 nucleotides read TGTGCCAGCAGTCCATGGACAGGTGGTCAGCCCCAGCATTTT. Its translation: CASSPWTGGQPQHF.

The V gene is TRBV2, the J gene TRBJ1-2, with TRBD1 matching over 9 bases. This CDR3 region has 15 residues. Trimming cost V 9 bases and J 0 bases; bases outside gene matches: 8. From germline, CDR1 is SNHLY and CDR2 FYNNEI. CDR3 sequence (DNA): TGTGCCAGAGGGGGGACAGGGCGAGCTAACTATGGCTACACCTTC. Translated: CARGGTGRANYGYTF.

This chain uses TRBV30 with TRBJ1-6; no reliable D call. Germline V gives CDR1 GTSNPN, CDR2 SVGIG (reference sequence). Between the trimmed V and J ends, which lost 2 bases and 7 bases, there was a span of 9 bases. The CDR3 sequence is 13 residues long. The CDR3 DNA reads TGTGCCTGGAGTCCCCACGGCAATTCACCCCTCCACTTT. Protein sequence: CAWSPHGNSPLHF.

This clone has only one observation. V gene TRBV3-1 (or the pseudogene TRBV3-2) combines with J gene TRBJ2-1, with 12 bases aligning to TRBD2. The CDR3 extends over 16 amino acids. The germline gives CDR1 LGHDT, CDR2 YNNKEL (reference sequence). After removal of 1 base from V and 12 bases from J, the junction contained 10 bases not matched to a gene. The CDR3 is CASSQGVTSGGAGQFF. The CDR3 DNA reads TGTGCCAGCAGCCAAGGGGTGACTAGCGGGGGCGCCGGGCAGTTCTTC.

The chain couples TRBV6-5 to TRBJ1-5; TRBD1 might be the D (6 bases). Trimming cost V 8 bases and J 3 bases, with 17 bases left between them. The germline V gene encodes CDR1 MNHEY and CDR2 SVGAGI. The CDR3 loop spans 15 amino acids. CDR3 nucleotide sequence: TGTGCCAGCGATAGAAGGAGGGACAACAATCAGCCCCAGCATTTT. This gives the protein CASDRRRDNNQPQHF.

The chain has TRBV19 and TRBJ1-5; no clear D gene. Trimming shortened V by 3 bases and J by 3 bases, and 9 bases separated the two germline ends. Looked up from germline, CDR1 is LNHDA and CDR2 is SQIVND (reference sequence). There are 14 residues in the CDR3. CDR3 amino acids: CASSIPGYNQPQHF. The CDR3 DNA reads TGTGCCAGTAGTATTCCCGGCTACAATCAGCCCCAGCATTTT.

V and J are TRBV4-1 and TRBJ2-7, with D hard to call. V was shortened by 1 base and J by 7 bases, with 11 bases between the two germline ends. The CDR3 is 13 residues long. Germline loops: CDR1 MGHRA, CDR2 YSYEKL. The CDR3 loop reads CASSQGTTEEQYF. The CDR3 DNA sequence: TGCGCCAGCAGCCAAGGTACTACGGAGGAGCAGTACTTC.

The rearrangement joins TRBV10-3 to TRBJ2-1; 10 bases align to TRBD2. This CDR3 has 15 amino acids. Germline V gene sequence: CDR1 ENHRY, CDR2 SYGVKD. V lost 10 bases, J lost 7 bases, and 13 bases stayed unmatched. The DNA for the CDR3 is TGTGCCACCTCGTCCCTAGCGGGAGTGGGGAATGAGCAGTTCTTC. This codes for CATSSLAGVGNEQFF.

V gene TRBV16 combines with J gene TRBJ2-7; perhaps TRBD1 as D (6 bases). The germline V and J ends were trimmed by 2 bases and 1 base, with 15 bases remaining between them. CDR1 is KGHSY and CDR2 is FQNENV in the germline V gene. CDR3 size: 16 residues. This CDR3 reads CASSQVTGRGSYEQYF. The CDR3 DNA reads TGTGCCAGCAGCCAAGTAACAGGGAGAGGATCCTACGAGCAGTACTTC.